A single sample gave rise to the 12 T cell receptor beta chains below, sequenced in a study of cytomegalovirus exposure and HLA in healthy donors. The protocol was immunoSEQ multiplex PCR, while the TCRdb copy is restricted to in-frame clones and leaves out a portion. The sample has roughly 70,000 clones, roughly 90% seen once. Sequencing input: PBMCs. The receptor set was obtained from a woman younger than 35 in good health and CMV-seropositive.

The V gene is TRBV6-4, the J gene TRBJ2-1; 13 positions match TRBD2. The CDR3 spans 15 residues. Germline CDR1 is MRHNA and CDR2 is SNTAGT. The V and J ends lost 6 bases and 3 bases, in that order; junction bases with no gene match: 2. This CDR3 reads CASSGTSGDYNEQFF. The DNA for the CDR3 is TGTGCCAGCAGCGGGACTAGCGGGGACTACAATGAGCAGTTCTTC.

The chain has TRBV5-1 and TRBJ1-2, with a weak D call TRBD1 (5 bases). The CDR3 length is 13 residues. Germline loops: CDR1 SGHRS, CDR2 YFSETQ. V was pared by 3 bases and J by 4 bases, with 10 bases between. CDR3 residues: CASSSRGGYGYTF. CDR3 coding DNA: TGCGCCAGCAGCTCAAGGGGAGGCTATGGCTACACCTTC. Variable domain in full (rest from reference TRBV5-1 and TRBJ1-2): KAGVTQTPRYLIKTRGQQVTLSCSPISGHRSVSWYQQTPGQGLQFLFEYFSETQRNKGNFPGRFSGRQFSNSRSEMNVSTLELGDSALYLCASSSRGGYGYTFGSGTRLTVV.

V usage is TRBV28 and J usage is TRBJ2-5, with TRBD1 as a possible D gene (5 bases). CDR3 length equals 13 residues. The germline V gene encodes CDR1 MDHEN and CDR2 SYDVKM. V was clipped by 6 bases and J by 5 bases, with 13 bases between them. CDR3 coding DNA: TGTGCCAGCAGCCCACAGGTGGAGGAGACCCAGTACTTC. Translated, it gives CASSPQVEETQYF.

The V call is TRBV15, the J call TRBJ2-7; tentative D call: TRBD1 (5 bases). Trimming pared 4 bases from V and 5 bases from J, leaving 12 bases between. Germline CDR1 and CDR2: LNHNV and YYDKDF (reference sequence). The CDR3 has 13 amino acids. The CDR3 nucleotides are TGTGCCACCAGCAACCCGACGGACAACGAGCAGTACTTC. Its translation: CATSNPTDNEQYF.

J is TRBJ2-1 and V is TRBV15; 9 nucleotides agree with TRBD1. Germline V gene lookup returns CDR1 LNHNV and CDR2 YYDKDF (reference sequence). The CDR3 is 17 residues long. Trimming removed 3 bases from V and 7 bases from J; junction bases left unmatched: 13. The DNA for the CDR3 is TGTGCCACCAGCAGGGGGGGGACAGGGTGGAGTCGTAATGAGCAGTTCTTC. It codes for CATSRGGTGWSRNEQFF. Full variable domain (missing parts from reference TRBV15 and TRBJ2-1): DAMVIQNPRYQVTQFGKPVTLSCSQTLNHNVMYWYQQKSSQAPKLLFHYYDKDFNNEADTPDNFQSRRPNTSFCFLDIRSPGLGDTAMYLCATSRGGTGWSRNEQFFGPGTRLTVL.

This sequence joins TRBV19 and TRBJ1-4, with 11 positions matching TRBD1. This CDR3 comprises 14 residues. CDR1 and CDR2 from the germline V gene are LNHDA and SQIVND (reference sequence). After removal of 8 bases from V and 7 bases from J, the junction contained 6 bases not matched to a gene. The CDR3 DNA follows: TGTGCCAGTGGACAGGGGGCCTTCGGTGAAAAACTGTTTTTT. It specifies CASGQGAFGEKLFF.

This clone was observed once. V is TRBV6-5 and J is TRBJ1-1, with unresolved D. There are 13 residues in the CDR3. V was trimmed by 2 bases and J by 0 bases, leaving 4 bases between them. The germline gives CDR1 MNHEY, CDR2 SVGAGI. DNA for the CDR3: TGTGCCAGCAGTTACGCTATGAACACTGAAGCTTTCTTT. Its protein is CASSYAMNTEAFF.

This chain joins TRBV19 and TRBJ2-7, with 7 nucleotides matching TRBD2. The CDR3 consists of 15 residues. From germline, CDR1 is LNHDA and CDR2 SQIVND (reference sequence). J gave up 0 bases and V 3 bases, and 5 bases lay outside the gene matches. The CDR3 DNA follows: TGTGCCAGTAGTATTGGTAGCGGGCGCTCCTACGAGCAGTACTTC. It is translated as CASSIGSGRSYEQYF.

The chain employs TRBV4-1 and TRBJ1-6, with 9 bases identical to TRBD1. Unmatched junction bases numbered 1, after V lost 3 bases and J lost 7 bases. CDR3 length: 14 amino acids. Germline CDR1 reads MGHRA; CDR2 reads YSYEKL. The CDR3 spells CASSQGTGNSPLHF. CDR3 in DNA: TGCGCCAGCAGCCAGGGGACAGGGAATTCACCCCTCCACTTT.

In regard to this clone: A junction boundary mismatches the germline segment, possibly from a read error. The chain couples TRBV7-2 to TRBJ1-1, with 8 bases that match TRBD1. The CDR3 extends over 13 amino acids. The germline gives CDR1 SGHTA, CDR2 FQGNSA. The CDR3 here is CASSLGGGTGLIF. CDR3 coding DNA: TGTGCCAGCAGCTTAGGTGGTGGGACAGGTTTAATCTTT.

This chain joins TRBV7-9 and TRBJ2-5; D might be TRBD2 (6 bases). The CDR3 totals 15 residues. In germline, CDR1 is SEHNR, CDR2 FQNEAQ (reference sequence). Trimming took off 1 base at V and 1 base at J, with 10 bases between the two ends. The CDR3, as DNA: TGTGCCAGCAGCTTAGTTGGTAGCGGCCAAGAGACCCAGTACTTC. This sequence encodes CASSLVGSGQETQYF.

For the CDR3, the DNA is TGTGCCAGTAGTGGCGGGACTAGCGGGAGCGCCTACAATGAGCAGTTCTTC. This codes for CASSGGTSGSAYNEQFF. The V and J genes are TRBV19 and TRBJ2-1; the match to TRBD2 covers 14 bases. The CDR3 sequence is 17 residues long. Germline CDR1 and CDR2: LNHDA and SQIVND (reference sequence). After removal of 5 bases from V and 2 bases from J, the junction contained 5 bases not matched to a gene.